This TCR beta chain was identified in a study of blood T cell repertoires in COVID-19 (dated by TCRdb to the early 2020s). In the study overall: Collaborator samples came from the United States, Italy and Spain and covered acute and convalescent phases of COVID-19. The material from the prospective study consisted of cDNA or gDNA derived from T cells, B-cell-depleted T cells, or PBMCs. The dataset comprised deeply sampled blood TCRbeta repertoires from subjects exposed to, actively infected with, or recovered from COVID-19. The repertoires were released in a freely available public database intended as a resource for research on the immune response to SARS-CoV-2. The samples were drawn from the first 160 participants of the ongoing ImmuneRACE study and from over a thousand subjects provided by 6 global collaborators. Nearly every sample came with metadata listing a de-identified subject ID, COVID-19 status, age in years and sex. HLA class I and class II types, where available, came from metadata supplied by the sample provider rather than from assay-based typing.

V and J are trimmed by 4 bases and 4 bases, and the gene matches miss 7 bases of the junction. Spanning cysteine to phenylalanine, the CDR3 consists of 16 amino acids. Left in the record is the CDR3 DNA by itself, 48 bases read in frame from the first base. CDR1 is given as SGHKS and CDR2 as YYEKEE, both from the germline V gene (reference sequence). One collaborating source in Seattle enrolled patients while the patients were actively infected and followed the patients over time throughout the course of disease. Whole blood was collected in K2EDTA tubes by collaborating institutions according to the institutions' own protocols. For TCRbeta analysis, collaborators shipped samples in one of three forms: frozen whole blood, isolated PBMCs, or DNA extracted from either of those sample types. TCRbeta CDR3 regions were amplified from genomic DNA using the immunoSEQ Assay, a bias-controlled multiplex PCR. The authors' analysis ran thus. Nucleated cell counts per sample were estimated from amplification of reference gene primers within the assay. To quantify the absolute abundance of each unique TCRbeta CDR3 rearrangement, sequence reads were collapsed and filtered. For each sample, productive Simpson clonality was calculated as the square root of Simpson's diversity index over productive rearrangements. TCRdb obtained this table from immuneACCESS and retained in-frame rearrangements with V and J assigned. These tables miss some clones; where compared with another copy, unresolved V genes account for less than half of the shortfall, and the remainder is unexplained. V and J calls and clone size are copied from that table; D and trimming were computed from the DNA. This sample comprises 150,000 or so clones, around nine tenths of them detected only once. Jointly, the top ten make up around 10% of the sample.

The paper's findings and limits, for the study overall: The amount of clinical and demographic metadata varied by source and participant and was provided uncurated.

Worth noting for this clone: Its specific antigen is unknown. No base quality information exists; no much larger clone differs at one position.

The sequencing input was peripheral blood. Rearrangement joined TRBV5-5 to TRBJ2-2; the junction holds 10 bases that match TRBD1. This receptor was obtained from a woman in her 70s with COVID-19, enrolled during active disease. For the CDR3, the sequence is CASSLETGGVTGELFF. The nucleotides are TGTGCCAGCAGCCTCGAGACAGGGGGCGTCACCGGGGAGCTGTTTTTT.